This T cell receptor beta chain is from a study of CD8 T cells in ankylosing spondylitis. In making TCR beta libraries, quantitative 5'-RACE with molecular barcodes was used. From the 5' RACE reads, TCRdb called clonotypes with MiXCR, one entry per CDR3 protein. The repertoire holds about 510,000 distinct CDR3 sequences, with over 4% as singletons. The study's findings and limits: A TCR beta motif of 7 to 9 highly homologous variants seemed to mark ankylosing spondylitis blood. Disease-linked clones were reportedly significantly enriched in matched ankylosing spondylitis synovial fluid.

CDR3 length equals 16 residues. Germline loops: CDR1 MNHEY, CDR2 SVGEGT. Unmatched junction bases numbered 9, after V lost 4 bases and J lost 5 bases. This clonotype has a count of ten or more. Its antigen remains unidentified. The source material was blood, either unsorted or a sorted T cell fraction (not recorded which). V gene TRBV6-2 or TRBV6-3 combines with J gene TRBJ2-1, with TRBD2 matching 9 bases. The receptor's source is a male donor with ankylosing spondylitis. The CDR3 sequence: CASSLAGEGDHNEQFF. The CDR3, as DNA: TGTGCCAGCAGTTTAGCGGGAGAAGGCGACCACAATGAGCAGTTCTTC.